This TCR beta chain was recorded in a study of T-cell memory formation after mild COVID-19. Turning to the study itself: TCR clusters showed largely donor specificity. Whole-study results and caveats: Contracting clones, day 15 to 85, had balanced CD4/CD8, and later expanders favored CD4+.

A remark on this clonotype: The antigen remains unidentified.

Each CDR3 protein is one row after TCRdb ran MiXCR on the 5' RACE reads. The data contain over 500,000 distinct CDR3 sequences, 17% of them singletons. Germline CDR1 is SGDLS and CDR2 is YYNGEE. Deletions cut 0 bases from V and 0 bases from J, with 11 bases between. This CDR3 comprises 16 residues. The sequence came from an adult woman who had mild COVID-19 (a few samples of this study predate the infection). Cell type and time point are not known. V is TRBV9 and J is TRBJ2-3, with D possibly matching TRBD1 (5 bases). Sequencing input: PBMCs or a T cell subset sorted from them (not recorded which). The CDR3 DNA reads TGTGCCAGCAGCGTAGACGGCAGGGCTAGCACAGATACGCAGTATTTT. Residues: CASSVDGRASTDTQYF. The full variable domain, rest sourced from reference TRBV9 and TRBJ2-3, is DSGVTQTPKHLITATGQRVTLRCSPRSGDLSVYWYQQSLDQGLQFLIQYYNGEERAKGNILERFSAQQFPDLHSELNLSSLELGDSALYFCASSVDGRASTDTQYFGPGTRLTVL.